The clone carrying this T cell receptor (beta chain) occurred a few times. Its antigen remains unidentified. This sample is drawn from a study of identical twins. Findings of the study overall: Compared with unrelated sharing, twin-shared out-of-frame alpha sequences had more low-probability sequences.

Template switching introduced a universal primer site, and the cDNA bore unique molecular identifiers. A single record per CDR3 protein comes from TCRdb applying MiXCR to the 5' RACE reads. Of some 900,000 distinct CDR3 sequences in the sample, 9% to 15% were seen once. The CDR3 spans 15 residues. CDR1 and CDR2 (germline): DFQATT, SNEGSKA (reference sequence). V lost 0 bases, J lost 1 base, and 10 bases lay in between. A further study also used this sample, focusing on yellow fever vaccine responses in identical twins. That work states: Twins reportedly mounted vaccine T cell responses that seemed partly convergent, partly personalized.

The specimen sequenced was PBMCs. This sequence joins TRBV20-1 and TRBJ2-4, with D perhaps matching TRBD2 (6 bases). The TCR comes from a woman aged 18 to 35 in good health. The CDR3 region has the DNA TGCAGTGCTAGAGAGACCCGGGGGGCCAAAAACATTCAGTACTTC. Its translation: CSARETRGAKNIQYF.